This paragraph reports one TCR beta chain. What it binds is unknown. Analysis merged second doses at about 4 or about 12 weeks. The sample is drawn from a study of T cell responses to AZD1222 COVID-19 vaccine. Study results and caveats: Seropositivity was recorded at baseline in only 6 or 7 AZD1222 recipients. A reported finding is that nearly half of spike-specific TCRs target unmutated variant regions. The study found vaccine-associated CD4 TCRs spanning spike, dominant at 160-218 and 743-854.

Clones were sequenced by immunoSEQ multiplex PCR, and TCRdb holds only the in-frame ones, with some missing. The sample records 180,000 or so clones, 90% to 95% being singletons. From germline, CDR1 is SEHNR and CDR2 FQNEAQ (reference sequence). The CDR3 consists of 16 residues. V was trimmed by 4 bases and J by 5 bases, leaving 18 bases between them. This chain connects TRBV7-9 to TRBJ2-1; D is perhaps TRBD1 (6 bases). The sample here was peripheral blood, taken 28 days after the second AZD1222 dose. The clonotype comes from an adult who received the AZD1222 COVID-19 vaccine. CDR3 sequence (DNA): TGTGCCAGCAGCTCATCCCGGGACATCTTCAACAATGAGCAGTTCTTC. Amino acid sequence: CASSSSRDIFNNEQFF. Filled out from reference TRBV7-9 and TRBJ2-1, the complete variable domain reads DTGVSQNPRHKITKRGQNVTFRCDPISEHNRLYWYRQTLGQGPEFLTYFQNEAQLEKSRLLSDRFSAERPKGSFSTLEIQRTEQGDSAMYLCASSSSRDIFNNEQFFGPGTRLTVL.